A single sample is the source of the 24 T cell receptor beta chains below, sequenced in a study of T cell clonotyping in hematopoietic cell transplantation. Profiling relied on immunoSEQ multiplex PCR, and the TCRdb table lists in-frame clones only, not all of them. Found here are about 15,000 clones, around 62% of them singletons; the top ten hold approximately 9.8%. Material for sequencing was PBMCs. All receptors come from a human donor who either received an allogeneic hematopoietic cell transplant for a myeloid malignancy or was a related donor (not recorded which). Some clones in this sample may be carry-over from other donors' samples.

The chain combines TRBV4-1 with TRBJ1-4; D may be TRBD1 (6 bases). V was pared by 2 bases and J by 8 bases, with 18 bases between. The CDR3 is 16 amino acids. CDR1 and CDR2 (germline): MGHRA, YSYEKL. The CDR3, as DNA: TGCGCCAGCAGCCAATTAGAGGGGACAAAAGGAGAAAAACTGTTTTTT. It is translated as CASSQLEGTKGEKLFF.

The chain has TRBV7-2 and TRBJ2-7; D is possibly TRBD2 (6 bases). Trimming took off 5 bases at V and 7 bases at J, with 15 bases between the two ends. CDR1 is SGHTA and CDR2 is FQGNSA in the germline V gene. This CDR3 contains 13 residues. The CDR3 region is CASSLTRRGEQYF. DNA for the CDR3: TGTGCCAGCAGCCTGACGCGACGGGGGGAGCAGTACTTC.

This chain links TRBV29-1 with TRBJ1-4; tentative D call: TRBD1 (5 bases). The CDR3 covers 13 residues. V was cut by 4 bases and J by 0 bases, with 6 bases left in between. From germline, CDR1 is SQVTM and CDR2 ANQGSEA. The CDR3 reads CSVGGATNEKLFF. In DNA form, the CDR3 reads TGCAGCGTTGGGGGGGCAACTAATGAAAAACTGTTTTTT.

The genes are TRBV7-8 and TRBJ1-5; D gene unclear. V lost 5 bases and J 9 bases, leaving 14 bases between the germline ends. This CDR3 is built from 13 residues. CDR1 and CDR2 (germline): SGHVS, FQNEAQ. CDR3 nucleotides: TGTGCCAGCAGCCTCAATGAGGGTCGGCCCCAGCATTTT. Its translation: CASSLNEGRPQHF.

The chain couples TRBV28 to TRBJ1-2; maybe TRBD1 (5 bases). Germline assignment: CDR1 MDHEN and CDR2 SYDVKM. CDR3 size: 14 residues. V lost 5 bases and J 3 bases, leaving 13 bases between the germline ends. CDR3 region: CASSPSGEYYGYTF. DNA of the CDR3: TGTGCCAGCAGTCCCTCGGGGGAGTACTATGGCTACACCTTC.

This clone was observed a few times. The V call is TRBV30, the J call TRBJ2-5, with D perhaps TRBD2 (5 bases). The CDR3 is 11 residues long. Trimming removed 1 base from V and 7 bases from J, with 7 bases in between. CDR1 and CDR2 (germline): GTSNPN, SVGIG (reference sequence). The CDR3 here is CAWSGGGTQYF. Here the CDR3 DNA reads TGTGCCTGGAGTGGAGGAGGGACCCAGTACTTC.

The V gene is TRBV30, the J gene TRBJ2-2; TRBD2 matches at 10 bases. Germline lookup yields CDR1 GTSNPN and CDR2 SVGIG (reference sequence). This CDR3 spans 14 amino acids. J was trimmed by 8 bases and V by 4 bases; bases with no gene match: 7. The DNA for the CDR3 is TGTGCCTGGACTAAGCGGGGGGGCCCTGGGGAGCTGTTTTTT. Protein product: CAWTKRGGPGELFF.

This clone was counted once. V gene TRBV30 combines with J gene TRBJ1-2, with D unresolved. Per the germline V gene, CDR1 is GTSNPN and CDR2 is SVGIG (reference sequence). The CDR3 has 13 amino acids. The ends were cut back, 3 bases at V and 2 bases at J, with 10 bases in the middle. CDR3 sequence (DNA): TGTGCCTGGAGGCCTGACAAAAACTATGGCTACACCTTC. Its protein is CAWRPDKNYGYTF.

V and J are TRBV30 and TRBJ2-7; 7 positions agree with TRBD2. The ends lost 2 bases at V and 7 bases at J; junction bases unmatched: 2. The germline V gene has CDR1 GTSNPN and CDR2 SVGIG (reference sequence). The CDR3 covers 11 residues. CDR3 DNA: TGTGCCTGGAGTATACTAGCGGAGCAGTACTTC. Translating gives CAWSILAEQYF.

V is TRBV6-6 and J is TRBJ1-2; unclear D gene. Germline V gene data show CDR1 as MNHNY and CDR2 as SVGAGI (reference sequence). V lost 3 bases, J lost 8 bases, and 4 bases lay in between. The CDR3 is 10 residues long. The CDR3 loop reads CASSYGGYTF. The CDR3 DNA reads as TGTGCCAGCAGTTATGGGGGCTACACCTTC.

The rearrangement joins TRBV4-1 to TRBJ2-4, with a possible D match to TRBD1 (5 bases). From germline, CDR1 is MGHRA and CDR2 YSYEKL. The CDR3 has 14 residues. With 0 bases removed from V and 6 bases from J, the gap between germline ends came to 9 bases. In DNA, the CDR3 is TGCGCCAGCAGCCAAGATCAGGGAAGAAACATTCAGTACTTC. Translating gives CASSQDQGRNIQYF.

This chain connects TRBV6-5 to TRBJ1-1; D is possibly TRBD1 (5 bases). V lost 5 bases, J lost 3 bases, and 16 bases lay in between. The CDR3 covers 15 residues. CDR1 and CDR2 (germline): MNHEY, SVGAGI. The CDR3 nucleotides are TGTGCCAGCAGTAGCCCGAAGGGGTTGGACACTGAAGCTTTCTTT. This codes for CASSSPKGLDTEAFF.

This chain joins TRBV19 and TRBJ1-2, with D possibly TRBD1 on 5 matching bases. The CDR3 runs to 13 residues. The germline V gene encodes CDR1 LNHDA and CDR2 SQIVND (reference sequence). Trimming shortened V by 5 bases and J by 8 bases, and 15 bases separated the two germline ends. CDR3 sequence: CASSFRGSGGYTF. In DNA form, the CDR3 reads TGTGCCAGTAGTTTTAGGGGATCTGGGGGCTACACCTTC.

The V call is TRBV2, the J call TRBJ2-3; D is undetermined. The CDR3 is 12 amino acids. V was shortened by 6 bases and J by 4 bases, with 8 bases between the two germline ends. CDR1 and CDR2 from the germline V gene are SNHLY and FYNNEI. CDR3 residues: CASSLNADTQYF. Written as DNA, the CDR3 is TGTGCCAGCAGCTTAAACGCAGATACGCAGTATTTT.

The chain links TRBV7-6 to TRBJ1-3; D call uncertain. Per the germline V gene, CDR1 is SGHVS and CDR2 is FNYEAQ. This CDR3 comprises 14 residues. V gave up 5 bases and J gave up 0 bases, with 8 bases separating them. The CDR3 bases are TGTGCCAGCAGCCCCGGCAGCTCTGGAAACACCATATATTTT. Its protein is CASSPGSSGNTIYF. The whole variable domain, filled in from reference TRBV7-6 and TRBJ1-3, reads GAGVSQSPRYKVTKRGQDVALRCDPISGHVSLYWYRQALGQGPEFLTYFNYEAQQDKSGLPNDRFSAERPEGSISTLTIQRTEQRDSAMYRCASSPGSSGNTIYFGEGSWLTVV.

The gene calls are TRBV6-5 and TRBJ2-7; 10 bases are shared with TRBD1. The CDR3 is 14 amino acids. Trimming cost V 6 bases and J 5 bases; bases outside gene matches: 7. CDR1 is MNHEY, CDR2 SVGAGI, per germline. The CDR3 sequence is CASRTTGGVNEQYF. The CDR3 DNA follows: TGTGCCAGCAGGACGACAGGGGGCGTAAACGAGCAGTACTTC.

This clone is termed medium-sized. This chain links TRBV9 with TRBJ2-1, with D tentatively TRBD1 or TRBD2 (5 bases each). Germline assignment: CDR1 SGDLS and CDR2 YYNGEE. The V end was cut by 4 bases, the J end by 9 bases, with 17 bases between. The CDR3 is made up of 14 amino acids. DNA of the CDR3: TGTGCCAGCAGCTTAGCGACAGCCCCGGGTGAGCAGTTCTTC. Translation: CASSLATAPGEQFF.

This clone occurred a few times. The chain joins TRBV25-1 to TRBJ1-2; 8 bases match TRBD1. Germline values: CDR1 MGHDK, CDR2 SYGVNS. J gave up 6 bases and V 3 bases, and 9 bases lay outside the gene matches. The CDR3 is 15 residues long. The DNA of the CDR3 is TGTGCCAGCAGTGACAAGGACAGGGTGGGGGATGGCTACACCTTC. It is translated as CASSDKDRVGDGYTF.

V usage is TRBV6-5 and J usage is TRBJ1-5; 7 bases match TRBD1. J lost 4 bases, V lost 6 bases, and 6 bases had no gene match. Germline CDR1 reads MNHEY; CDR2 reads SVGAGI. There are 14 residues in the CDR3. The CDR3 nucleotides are TGTGCCAGCAGCCAATCACAGGGGAATCAGCCCCAGCATTTT. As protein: CASSQSQGNQPQHF.

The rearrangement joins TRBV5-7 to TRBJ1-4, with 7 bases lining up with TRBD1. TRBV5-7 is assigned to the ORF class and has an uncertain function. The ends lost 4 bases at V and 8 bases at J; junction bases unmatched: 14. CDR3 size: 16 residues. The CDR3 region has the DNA TGTGCCAGCAGCGCGACCTTAACAGGGGTGGAAGAAAAACTGTTTTTT. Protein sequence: CASSATLTGVEEKLFF.

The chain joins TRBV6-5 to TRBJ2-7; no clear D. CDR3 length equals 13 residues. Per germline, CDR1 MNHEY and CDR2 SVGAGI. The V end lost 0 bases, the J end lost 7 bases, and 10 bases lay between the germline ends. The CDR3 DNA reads TGTGCCAGCAGTTACTCGAGTGGCCGAGAGCAGTACTTC. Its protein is CASSYSSGREQYF.

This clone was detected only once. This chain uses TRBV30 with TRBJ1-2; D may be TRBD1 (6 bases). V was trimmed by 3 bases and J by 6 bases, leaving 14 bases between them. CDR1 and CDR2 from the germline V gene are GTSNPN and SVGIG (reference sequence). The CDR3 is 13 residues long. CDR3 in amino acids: CAWSPGQFHGYTF. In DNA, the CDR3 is TGTGCCTGGAGCCCGGGACAATTCCATGGCTACACCTTC.

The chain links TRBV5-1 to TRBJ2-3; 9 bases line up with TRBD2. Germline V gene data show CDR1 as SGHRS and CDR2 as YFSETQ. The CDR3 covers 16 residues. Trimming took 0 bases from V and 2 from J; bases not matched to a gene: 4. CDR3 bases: TGCGCCAGCAGCTTGGTAGCGGGGGAGAACACAGATACGCAGTATTTT. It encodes CASSLVAGENTDTQYF.

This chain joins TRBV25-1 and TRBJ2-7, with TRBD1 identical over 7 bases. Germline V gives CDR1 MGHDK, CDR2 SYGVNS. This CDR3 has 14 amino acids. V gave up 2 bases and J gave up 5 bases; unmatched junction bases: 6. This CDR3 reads CASSEPGGINEQYF. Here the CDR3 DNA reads TGTGCCAGCAGTGAACCAGGGGGTATCAACGAGCAGTACTTC.